These 28 T cell receptor beta chains were all obtained from the same sample, sequenced in a study of CD8+ T cells in alopecia areata. Extraction of RNA preceded its reverse transcription into cDNA, which served as the sequencing template. The method was immunoSEQ multiplex PCR; TCRdb's version includes in-frame clones alone and lacks a portion of them. The sample includes about 220,000 clones, under 75% of them seen just once. Described treatment: oral pan-JAK inhibitor, 5-10 mg twice daily. This material consisted of CD4+ T cells sorted from blood, taken at week 4, from a patient treated with tofacitinib. The receptors here all came from a human donor with alopecia areata.

The rearrangement uses TRBV30 and TRBJ1-2; perhaps TRBD1 as D (5 bases). CDR1 and CDR2 from the germline V gene are GTSNPN and SVGIG (reference sequence). The CDR3 is 13 amino acids. Trimming removed 4 bases at V and 3 bases at J, with 12 bases between. CDR3 sequence: CAWTPTDYYGYTF. CDR3 DNA sequence: TGTGCCTGGACTCCGACAGACTACTATGGCTACACCTTC.

The V call is TRBV5-4, the J call TRBJ2-4, with 7 nucleotides matching TRBD2. V lost 4 bases to trimming and J lost 5 bases; unmatched junction nucleotides: 3. Germline V gene lookup returns CDR1 SGHNT and CDR2 YYREEE (reference sequence). CDR3 length equals 13 residues. CDR3 nucleotides: TGTGCCAGCAGCCCCCGGGAGGAAAACATTCAGTACTTC. Translation: CASSPREENIQYF.

The rearrangement uses TRBV5-4 and TRBJ1-2; tentatively, D is TRBD1 (6 bases). CDR3 length: 13 residues. V lost 1 base and J 7 bases, leaving 11 bases between the germline ends. The germline CDR1 and CDR2 sequences are SGHNT and YYREEE (reference sequence). CDR3 DNA sequence: TGTGCCAGCAGCTTGAACAGGGACTTTGGCTACACCTTC. The encoded protein is CASSLNRDFGYTF. Supplemented by reference TRBV5-4 and TRBJ1-2, the full variable domain reads ETGVTQSPTHLIKTRGQQVTLRCSSQSGHNTVSWYQQALGQGPQFIFQYYREEENGRGNFPPRFSGLQFPNYSSELNVNALELDDSALYLCASSLNRDFGYTFGSGTRLTVV.

The sample holds a few counts of this clone. V gene TRBV4-3 combines with J gene TRBJ2-3; the D is unclear. The CDR3 extends over 17 amino acids. Trimming took off 1 base at V and 5 bases at J, with 19 bases between the two ends. Looked up from germline, CDR1 is LGHNA and CDR2 is YSLEER. This chain's CDR3 is CASSQGQDPDWGDTQYF. The CDR3 bases are TGCGCCAGCAGCCAAGGGCAGGACCCGGATTGGGGAGATACGCAGTATTTT.

This clone occurred a few times. The chain joins TRBV14 to TRBJ2-7; D may match TRBD1 or TRBD2 (7 bases each). Per the germline V gene, CDR1 is SGHDN and CDR2 is FVKESK. This CDR3 region has 12 residues. The V end was cut by 6 bases, the J end by 12 bases, with 18 bases between. In DNA, the CDR3 is TGTGCCAGCAGTTTCGGGACAGCGGGGCTGTACTTC. Protein sequence: CASSFGTAGLYF.

The chain couples TRBV14 to TRBJ2-3, with unresolved D. Trimming stripped 2 bases from V and 5 bases from J, with 11 bases between. The CDR3 loop spans 14 amino acids. Germline CDR1 and CDR2: SGHDN and FVKESK. CDR3 amino acids: CASSQILGRDTQYF. CDR3 coding DNA: TGTGCCAGCAGCCAAATCCTTGGGCGAGATACGCAGTATTTT.

V is TRBV7-3 and J is TRBJ1-2; possibly TRBD1 for D (5 bases). Germline CDR1 is SGHTA and CDR2 is FQGTGA. V shed 2 bases and J shed 6 bases, with 16 bases lying between them. The CDR3 spans 15 residues. CDR3 protein: CASSLVPGEVDGYTF. CDR3 nucleotides: TGTGCCAGCAGCTTAGTCCCGGGGGAAGTTGATGGCTACACCTTC.

V is TRBV10-2 and J is TRBJ1-2; 8 bases align to TRBD1. Germline V gene lookup returns CDR1 WSHSY and CDR2 SAAADI. V gave up 4 bases and J gave up 7 bases; unmatched junction bases: 11. This CDR3 is 15 amino acids long. CDR3: CASSVTGESYGGYTF. The CDR3 nucleotides are TGCGCCAGCAGTGTGACAGGGGAGTCCTATGGTGGCTACACCTTC.

This clone showed up just a few times. V gene TRBV29-1 combines with J gene TRBJ1-2, with 7 nucleotides matching TRBD1. V was clipped by 5 bases and J by 7 bases; unmatched bases: 7. This CDR3 region has 12 residues. Germline assignment: CDR1 SQVTM and CDR2 ANQGSEA. The CDR3 reads CSVRIGTAGYTF. For the CDR3, the DNA is TGCAGCGTTAGAATAGGGACAGCTGGCTACACCTTC. The full variable domain, rest sourced from reference TRBV29-1 and TRBJ1-2, is SAVISQKPSRDICQRGTSLTIQCQVDSQVTMMFWYRQQPGQSLTLIATANQGSEATYESGFVIDKFPISRPNLTFSTLTVSNMSPEDSSIYLCSVRIGTAGYTFGSGTRLTVV.

This chain links TRBV4-3 with TRBJ1-2; no clear D gene. CDR3 length: 13 amino acids. CDR1 is LGHNA and CDR2 is YSLEER in the germline V gene. V shed 0 bases and J shed 8 bases, with 10 bases lying between them. For the CDR3, the DNA is TGCGCCAGCAGCCAAGATGAAAGAACGGGCTACACCTTC. It translates to CASSQDERTGYTF.

This clone was observed a single time. The chain links TRBV29-1 to TRBJ2-3; 8 bases are shared with TRBD2. Per the germline V gene, CDR1 is SQVTM and CDR2 is ANQGSEA. The CDR3 length is 13 residues. J was trimmed by 6 bases and V by 6 bases; bases with no gene match: 8. This CDR3 reads CSVHLIAGDTQYF. CDR3 DNA: TGCAGCGTCCATCTTATAGCGGGGGATACGCAGTATTTT.

The chain employs TRBV30 and TRBJ2-2, with a tentative D call TRBD1 (5 bases). V was pared by 0 bases and J by 2 bases, with 10 bases between. The germline CDR1 and CDR2 sequences are GTSNPN and SVGIG (reference sequence). This CDR3 is built from 15 residues. The CDR3 DNA sequence: TGTGCCTGGAGTGTAGGGGCGCCTAACACCGGGGAGCTGTTTTTT. As protein: CAWSVGAPNTGELFF.

This sequence joins TRBV5-6 and TRBJ1-5; D call uncertain. V was cut by 0 bases and J by 3 bases, with 10 bases left in between. CDR3 size: 15 residues. Germline V gene data show CDR1 as SGHDT and CDR2 as YYEEEE. The CDR3 DNA reads TGTGCCAGCAGCTTGGAAGGGATCTCCAATCAGCCCCAGCATTTT. This codes for CASSLEGISNQPQHF.

The chain couples TRBV11-2 to TRBJ1-1; a possible D gene is TRBD1 (5 bases). Germline V gives CDR1 SGHAT, CDR2 FQNNGV. The CDR3 has 14 amino acids. Trimming shortened V by 0 bases and J by 6 bases, and 11 bases separated the two germline ends. The CDR3 sequence is CASSLEGEIAEAFF. Written as DNA, the CDR3 is TGTGCCAGCAGCTTAGAAGGGGAAATCGCTGAAGCTTTCTTT.

V usage is TRBV4-3 and J usage is TRBJ1-2, with D uncertain. V was pared by 0 bases and J by 4 bases, with 9 bases between. CDR3 length: 14 amino acids. The germline CDR1 and CDR2 sequences are LGHNA and YSLEER. CDR3: CASSQDRLTYGYTF. CDR3 sequence (DNA): TGCGCCAGCAGCCAAGATCGGTTAACCTATGGCTACACCTTC.

The chain has TRBV4-1 and TRBJ1-4; D unclear. The germline V and J ends were trimmed by 4 bases and 7 bases, with 13 bases remaining between them. CDR1 is MGHRA, CDR2 YSYEKL, per germline. This CDR3 has 14 amino acids. CDR3 protein: CASSPLPRSEKLFF. The CDR3 bases are TGCGCCAGCAGCCCCCTCCCGAGGAGTGAAAAACTGTTTTTT.

The V call is TRBV5-6, the J call TRBJ1-2; D uncertain. CDR1 is SGHDT, CDR2 YYEEEE, per germline. The CDR3 covers 15 residues. Trimming pared 0 bases from V and 8 bases from J, leaving 17 bases between. CDR3 loop: CASSLVTVARSGYTF. CDR3 coding DNA: TGTGCCAGCAGCTTGGTTACGGTCGCAAGGAGCGGCTACACCTTC.

The CDR3: CASSPTLGTGEGDTQYF. In nucleotides, the CDR3 is TGCGCCAGCAGCCCAACTCTTGGGACAGGGGAGGGAGATACGCAGTATTTT. The V and J genes are TRBV4-1 and TRBJ2-3, with 10 bases that match TRBD1. CDR1 and CDR2 (germline): MGHRA, YSYEKL. This CDR3 has 17 amino acids. The J segment lost 5 bases and the V segment lost 4 bases, leaving 12 bases of the junction unmatched.

In DNA form, the CDR3 reads TGTGCCAGCAGTGGAGGGACAGGGGTAAGGCAGAATTCACCCCTCCACTTT. Translation gives CASSGGTGVRQNSPLHF. The rearrangement links TRBV25-1 to TRBJ1-6; 10 bases are a match to TRBD1. The CDR3 runs to 17 residues. Germline-derived CDR1 and CDR2 are MGHDK and SYGVNS. The trim removed 4 bases at V and 7 bases at J, leaving 10 bases unmatched.

Only one count was recorded for this clone. This sequence joins TRBV30 and TRBJ2-5, with D perhaps being TRBD1 or TRBD2 (5 bases each). CDR1 is GTSNPN, CDR2 SVGIG, per germline (reference sequence). V was trimmed by 7 bases and J by 0 bases, leaving 12 bases between them. CDR3 length: 13 residues. CDR3 sequence reads: CAFGTANQETQYF. CDR3 sequence (DNA): TGTGCCTTCGGGACGGCGAACCAAGAGACCCAGTACTTC. Using reference TRBV30 and TRBJ2-5 for the parts outside the CDR3, the full variable domain is SQTIHQWPATLVQPVGSPLSLECTVEGTSNPNLYWYRQAAGRGLQLLFYSVGIGQISSEVPQNLSASRPQDRQFILSSKKLLLSDSGFYLCAFGTANQETQYFGPGTRLLVL.

The CDR3, as DNA: TGCGCCAGCAGCCAAGATCTTTGGACCTCACAGGGTGGTGAAAAACTGTTTTTT. It specifies CASSQDLWTSQGGEKLFF. The chain joins TRBV4-1 to TRBJ1-4; TRBD1 might be the D (6 bases). The V end was cut by 0 bases, the J end by 7 bases, with 21 bases between. CDR1 MGHRA and CDR2 YSYEKL come from the germline V gene. There are 18 residues in the CDR3.

The chain uses TRBV6-4 and TRBJ2-1; D is ambiguous. Germline CDR1 is MRHNA and CDR2 is SNTAGT. There are 16 residues in the CDR3. The V and J ends lost 1 base and 0 bases respectively, with 10 bases between them. CDR3 bases: TGTGCCAGCAGTGACTATGTACGCATCTCCTACAATGAGCAGTTCTTC. It yields the protein CASSDYVRISYNEQFF.

Here the CDR3 reads CASSSFNSPLHF. CDR3 nucleotide sequence: TGTGCCAGCAGTTCCTTCAATTCACCCCTCCACTTT. This chain uses TRBV6-5 with TRBJ1-6; no firm D call. The V end lost 4 bases, the J end lost 7 bases, and 5 bases lay between the germline ends. The CDR3 length is 12 residues. Per the germline V gene, CDR1 is MNHEY and CDR2 is SVGAGI.

The chain recombines TRBV5-4 with TRBJ2-2; a weak D match, TRBD2 (5 bases). The germline V gene has CDR1 SGHNT and CDR2 YYREEE (reference sequence). This CDR3 comprises 17 residues. V was trimmed by 4 bases and J by 3 bases, leaving 19 bases between them. In DNA form, the CDR3 reads TGTGCCAGCAGCGACCCAAAGAGGGCACCCGACACCGGGGAGCTGTTTTTT. Protein: CASSDPKRAPDTGELFF.

The J gene is TRBJ2-2, the V gene TRBV25-1; possibly TRBD1 for D (6 bases). The CDR3 is 13 residues long. The germline CDR1 and CDR2 sequences are MGHDK and SYGVNS. V lost 5 bases to trimming and J lost 5 bases, with 9 bases between them. The CDR3 nucleotides read TGTGCCAGCAGTAGACAGGTTACCGGGGAGCTGTTTTTT. It translates to CASSRQVTGELFF.

This clone was counted many times. The chain couples TRBV28 to TRBJ1-1, with D possibly matching TRBD1 (6 bases). V was trimmed by 7 bases and J by 9 bases, leaving 15 bases between them. This CDR3 contains 12 residues. Germline V gene lookup returns CDR1 MDHEN and CDR2 SYDVKM. CDR3: CASMSGVKKAFF. The CDR3 nucleotides are TGTGCCAGCATGTCAGGGGTTAAGAAAGCTTTCTTT.

The rearrangement uses TRBV5-6 and TRBJ1-5, with a weak D call TRBD1 (5 bases). The CDR3 length is 16 residues. Germline V lookup: CDR1 SGHDT, CDR2 YYEEEE. V was shortened by 3 bases and J by 2 bases, with 15 bases between the two germline ends. CDR3 coding DNA: TGTGCCAGCAGCTCGGGGGTAATAGCCGGCAATCAGCCCCAGCATTTT. It encodes CASSSGVIAGNQPQHF.

The rearrangement uses TRBV4-2 and TRBJ1-1; 8 bases agree with TRBD1. There are 15 residues in the CDR3. V gave up 1 base and J gave up 1 base; unmatched junction bases: 2. The germline V gene has CDR1 LGHNA and CDR2 YNFKEQ. CDR3 coding DNA: TGTGCCAGCAGCCAAGGGGACAGGCCGAACACTGAAGCTTTCTTT. As protein: CASSQGDRPNTEAFF.